This T cell receptor beta chain was identified in a study of regulatory T cells in long-lasting Graves disease (dated by TCRdb to the early 2020s). Concerning the study at large: Antithyroid drugs had been taken for less than 3 months by newly diagnosed Graves' disease patients. This study used TCR sequencing and RNA sequencing of peripheral blood to compare persistent Graves' disease patients against newly diagnosed Graves' disease patients. The study was registered as a clinical trial and conducted in China. A total of roughly 35 samples were covered by TCR sequencing, comprising approximately 13 persistent and around 20 newly diagnosed Graves' disease patients. Overall results and qualifications from the work: Sequencing and analysis were limited to the TCR beta chain. Persistent disease showed preferential use of TRBV28, TRBJ1-2 and TRBJ2-5, whereas newly diagnosed disease favored TRBV20-1 and TRBJ2-1. As a limitation, the authors acknowledged that the small sample size may reduce accuracy. Persistent patients shared more public clonotypes among themselves (under 3,000) than newly diagnosed patients did (roughly 910). Peripheral blood alone was examined, since thyroid tissue, which constituted the primary lesion, could not be accessed. Compared with newly diagnosed patients, persistent Graves' disease patients had lower TCR Shannon entropy and fewer highly expanded clones, which suggests clonal expansion.

V is clipped by 4 bases and J by 8 bases, and the sequence between their germline boundaries is 15 bases long. CDR1 SGHDN and CDR2 FVKESK are derived from the germline V gene. There are 14 amino acids in the CDR3, from cysteine to phenylalanine inclusive. Here the CDR3 DNA is all that survives: 42 bases in frame from base 1. The time point label for this specimen denotes: newly diagnosed GD, antithyroid drugs for less than 3 months. For both TCR sequencing and RNA sequencing, RNA was extracted from PBMCs in TRIzol. The diagnosis of Graves' disease was made according to American Thyroid Association guidelines. Patients were recruited from an endocrinology department in Xi'an, China. From each patient, 7.5 to 10 milliliters of peripheral blood was collected into an EDTA anticoagulant tube. Ficoll Paque Plus density gradient separation was used to isolate PBMCs, and no further T cell sorting was performed. RNA quality was checked with an Agilent 2100 Bioanalyzer and agarose gel, and concentration with a NanoDrop 2000.

The protocol used for the library was multiplex PCR. Sequencing took place on an Illumina HiSeq 4000. CDR3 regions were amplified by Arm-PCR with iRepertoire HTBI primers to construct TCR beta libraries. Before sequencing, the PCR products went through gel purification. In the authors' own workflow: Across samples, 55 to 80 TRBV and 13 to 15 TRBJ segments were identified and used for gene usage analysis of CDR3 amino acid clonotypes. Filtered high-quality paired reads were merged into contigs using COPE and FqMerger. BLAST was used to align contigs to IMGT TRBV, TRBD and TRBJ reference genes, with CDR3 defined following IMGT. Clonotypes above 0.1% frequency were classified as highly expanded clones. Shannon entropy served as the measure of repertoire diversity, while the Gini coefficient captured V-J evenness. Public clonotypes were defined as clonotypes shared by more than one individual. Using fastp trimming at Q25 and MiXCR clonotype assembly, TCRdb reanalyzed the public sequencing data and kept in-frame beta chains. Identical CDR3 protein sequences are pooled into one entry, listed with their most common genes and DNA. Clone size and V and J calls follow TCRdb, not the original study. Present in this sample are hundreds of thousands of distinct CDR3 sequences, around 16% of which were seen just once. Around 12% of the sample rests with the top ten.

In this sample, this clonotype turned up many times. Its antigen remains unidentified. Per-base quality was not reported, and no clone a single base away is much larger than it. These data were also filed under a second study, of T cells in Graves' hyperthyroidism and ophthalmopathy. The second study's authors report: A patient counted as having stable Graves' hyperthyroidism if no progression to ophthalmopathy occurred over 18 months of follow-up. Hyperthyroidism patients were newly diagnosed, had a disease duration of under 2 months, and were aged 18 to 65 years. Any patient with an uncontrolled infection, another autoimmune disease, pregnancy or lactation was excluded. Diagnoses were established on the basis of clinical symptoms, serum thyroxine and TRAb, thyroid ultrasound, and orbital computed tomography. A first-round RT-PCR of the TCR CDR3 used the HTBI primer set with the Qiagen OneStep RT-PCR kit. Most expanded thyroid clonotypes (frequency above 0.001) were also found in blood, which suggests that blood repertoires may mirror thyroid immune responses. Ophthalmopathy was separated from stable hyperthyroidism by a 13 V-J signature model, with 85% to 90% sensitivity and roughly 81% specificity obtained in cross-validation and 80%/75% obtained in testing. In validation, progression to ophthalmopathy was predicted by the model with about 70% sensitivity and about 72% specificity, a median of about 6 months before onset. TCR V-J signatures able to tell the groups apart were searched for in a discovery cohort of 90 to 100 patients, of whom more than 40 had Graves' ophthalmopathy and more than 55 had stable Graves' hyperthyroidism. Whether ophthalmopathy could be predicted prospectively was tested in an independent validation cohort made up of under 20 hyperthyroidism patients plus 17 patients who later progressed to ophthalmopathy. The 100 discovery patients were divided at random into training and test sets in a 7:3 ratio. In addition, the study compared T-cell repertoires in thyroid tissue and in blood from six Graves' hyperthyroidism patients. After sampling, hyperthyroidism patients received methimazole starting at 30 mg daily, and ophthalmopathy patients received high-dose intravenous methylprednisolone. Libraries were constructed in a second round of multiplex PCR, after which size selection and purification were performed. Sequencing of the libraries was done on an Illumina HiSeq2000 using paired-end 100 bp reads. SOAPnuke was used to process the raw data, with reads discarded if the reads contained adapters or uncalled bases, had a mean Phred below 15, or lacked an exact constant-primer or identifier match. COPE v1.2.5 was used to merge high-quality paired reads, and clonotypes were defined as unique nucleotide sequences. MiTCR v1.1 was used to align the clonotypes against IMGT TRBV, TRBD and TRBJ reference segments. The analysis included only V-J combinations with a frequency above 0.0001, which together covered around 99% of the repertoires. A TCS score was defined as the ratio of F50 (clonal expansion) to E x V (chaos), with BLOSUM62-based TCRdist applied between CDR3 peptides within each V-J. Welch's t-statistics and random forest reduced 514 V-J features to 13, which were used in a naive Bayes classifier (R e1071). Sample size was not statistically predetermined, and investigators were not blinded to group allocation. The paper reports TCR Vbeta CDR3 sequencing of fewer than 150 peripheral blood samples: approximately 41 ophthalmopathy, under 80 hyperthyroidism and approximately 17 progressor patients.

The clonotype was recovered from a man between 18 and 35 years old with Graves disease. Donor details come from another sample of the same person, matched by shared clones. The sample in question was peripheral blood mononuclear cells (PBMCs), obtained at new diagnosis, from a patient treated with antithyroid drugs. The chain employs TRBV14 and TRBJ1-5; D gene: possibly TRBD1, on 6 matching bases. The nucleotides are TGTGCCAGCAGCCGCCTCGGGGGCAGAGAGCCCCAGCATTTT. Translated, it gives CASSRLGGREPQHF.